This TCR beta chain was found in a study of CD8+CD57+ T cells in acquired aplastic anemia. TCR beta VDJ and CDR3 were profiled, and genomic DNA was the template. TCRdb re-called the reads through MiXCR, storing one row per CDR3 protein. Counted here are about 190,000 distinct CDR3 sequences, around 50% occurring once; the ten biggest clones make up approximately 15%. J was trimmed by 1 base and V by 6 bases; bases with no gene match: 4. The CDR3 is 14 amino acids. This clonotype was counted many times. The clonotype originates from a human donor in good health, serving as a control. The sample was sorted CD4+, CD8+, or CD8+CD57+ T cells (not recorded which) from PBMCs. The chain uses TRBV12-3 or TRBV12-4 and TRBJ2-7, with 9 bases matching TRBD1. Here the CDR3 reads CASSPGQGSYEQYF. CDR3 nucleotides: TGTGCCAGCAGCCCGGGACAGGGTTCCTACGAGCAGTACTTC.